The 28 T cell receptor beta chains given below trace back to one sample, sequenced in a study of blood T cell repertoires in COVID-19. This table comes from immunoSEQ multiplex PCR, and its TCRdb copy is limited to in-frame clones, with some not included. Of approximately 280,000 clones listed, approximately 88% are singletons. The sequenced material came from PBMCs or T cells enriched from blood (not recorded which). Receptors were obtained from a woman in her thirties or forties who had recovered from COVID-19.

The rearrangement joins TRBV7-9 to TRBJ2-3; D is unresolved. Trimming removed 1 base from V and 5 bases from J, with 10 bases in between. CDR1 and CDR2 (germline): SEHNR, FQNEAQ (reference sequence). The CDR3 contains 14 residues. CDR3 amino acids: CASSLEVGGDTQYF. The CDR3, as DNA: TGTGCCAGCAGCTTAGAGGTTGGCGGAGATACGCAGTATTTT.

The chain is built from TRBV9 and TRBJ1-4; 9 nucleotides line up with TRBD1. Germline CDR1 is SGDLS and CDR2 is YYNGEE. Unmatched junction bases numbered 9, after V lost 3 bases and J lost 0 bases. This CDR3 comprises 18 residues. The CDR3 DNA reads TGTGCCAGCAGCGAGGGACAGGGTACCCCTTCAACTAATGAAAAACTGTTTTTT. Encoded protein: CASSEGQGTPSTNEKLFF.

This chain links TRBV28 with TRBJ1-5; TRBD1 matches 7 bases. Trimming took 5 bases from V and 8 from J; bases not matched to a gene: 12. Germline assignment: CDR1 MDHEN and CDR2 SYDVKM. CDR3 length: 15 amino acids. Here the CDR3 DNA reads TGTGCCAGCAGTATTCTACAGGGGCGGCGGGAGCCCCAGCATTTT. Translated, it gives CASSILQGRREPQHF.

This clone was picked up many times. The V and J genes are TRBV29-1 and TRBJ2-1; 13 bases align to TRBD2. This CDR3 contains 13 residues. V gave up 6 bases and J gave up 6 bases; unmatched junction bases: 2. CDR1 is SQVTM and CDR2 is ANQGSEA in the germline V gene. CDR3 coding DNA: TGCAGCGTCGGGACTAGCGGGACCAATGAGCAGTTCTTC. This gives the protein CSVGTSGTNEQFF.

J is TRBJ1-2 and V is TRBV19; 11 positions agree with TRBD1. CDR3 length equals 16 residues. The germline CDR1 and CDR2 sequences are LNHDA and SQIVND (reference sequence). Unmatched junction bases numbered 9, after V lost 5 bases and J lost 4 bases. The CDR3 spells CASSLAGQGAVYGYTF. In DNA form, the CDR3 reads TGTGCCAGTAGTCTGGCAGGACAGGGGGCAGTCTATGGCTACACCTTC. Looking up the rest from reference TRBV19 and TRBJ1-2 gives the full variable domain: DGGITQSPKYLFRKEGQNVTLSCEQNLNHDAMYWYRQDPGQGLRLIYYSQIVNDFQKGDIAEGYSVSREKKESFPLTVTSAQKNPTAFYLCASSLAGQGAVYGYTFGSGTRLTVV.

This clone was detected a few times. V and J are TRBV5-1 and TRBJ2-3; no clear D. The V end was cut by 3 bases, the J end by 5 bases, with 13 bases between. The length of the CDR3 is 14 residues. Germline-derived CDR1 and CDR2 are SGHRS and YFSETQ. CDR3 residues: CASSSTQRRDTQYF. Here the CDR3 DNA reads TGCGCCAGCAGCTCGACACAACGTAGAGATACGCAGTATTTT.

The chain has TRBV12-3 or TRBV12-4 and TRBJ1-4; 7 bases map to TRBD1. The CDR3 spans 13 residues. V shed 6 bases and J 5 bases; nucleotides not matched to a gene: 3. The CDR3 loop reads CASSSDRNEKLFF. CDR3 DNA: TGTGCCAGCAGCTCGGACAGGAATGAAAAACTGTTTTTT.

This chain joins TRBV28 and TRBJ2-1, with D maybe TRBD2 (5 bases). The V gene's germline CDR1 is MDHEN and CDR2 SYDVKM. The CDR3 runs to 17 residues. V lost 7 bases and J lost 0, with 19 bases in between. The CDR3 DNA is TGTGCCAGCACCCCCCCCGGGCGGGTGAGCTCCTACAATGAGCAGTTCTTC. Protein: CASTPPGRVSSYNEQFF.

This clone was found many times. The gene calls are TRBV11-3 and TRBJ2-7, with 13 positions matching TRBD2. Losses at the gene ends were 0 bases for V and 2 bases for J; bases not matched to a gene: 7. In germline, CDR1 is SGHNT, CDR2 YENEEA. The CDR3 contains 18 residues. The CDR3 DNA sequence: TGTGCCAGCAGCTTAGAATCCGGGACTAGCGGGACCGCCTACGAGCAGTACTTC. Protein: CASSLESGTSGTAYEQYF.

The chain couples TRBV7-3 to TRBJ2-3; D is unresolved. Germline CDR1 is SGHTA and CDR2 is FQGTGA. This CDR3 spans 13 amino acids. Between the trimmed V and J ends, which lost 0 bases and 5 bases, there was a span of 6 bases. The CDR3: CASSLTLGDTQYF. In DNA, the CDR3 is TGTGCCAGCAGCTTAACTCTAGGAGATACGCAGTATTTT.

The rearrangement joins TRBV30 to TRBJ2-5, with 9 bases fitting TRBD1. The V and J ends lost 5 bases and 3 bases, in that order; junction bases with no gene match: 7. Germline lookup yields CDR1 GTSNPN and CDR2 SVGIG (reference sequence). The CDR3 contains 14 residues. For the CDR3, the DNA is TGTGCCTGGGCATCGGGACAGGGAAAAGAGACCCAGTACTTC. As protein: CAWASGQGKETQYF.

The chain joins TRBV2 to TRBJ2-1, with TRBD2 matching over 9 bases. J was trimmed by 5 bases and V by 6 bases; bases with no gene match: 11. CDR3 length: 16 amino acids. CDR1 is SNHLY, CDR2 FYNNEI, per germline. CDR3 protein: CASRAGTSLLHNEQFF. DNA of the CDR3: TGTGCCAGCAGAGCCGGGACTAGCTTATTGCACAATGAGCAGTTCTTC.

The CDR3 sequence is CASSLGAETQETQYF. For the CDR3, the DNA is TGTGCCAGCAGCTTAGGGGCTGAAACCCAAGAGACCCAGTACTTC. The chain is built from TRBV7-6 and TRBJ2-5; D call uncertain. Germline V gene data show CDR1 as SGHVS and CDR2 as FNYEAQ. The V and J ends lost 1 base and 1 base respectively, with 10 bases between them. There are 15 residues in the CDR3.

The chain links TRBV28 to TRBJ2-1; 8 bases line up with TRBD2. With 5 bases clipped from V and 6 bases from J, the junction kept 9 bases outside the gene matches. Germline V gene sequence: CDR1 MDHEN, CDR2 SYDVKM. This CDR3 spans 15 amino acids. The CDR3: CASSLGTRDANEQFF. For the CDR3, the DNA is TGTGCCAGCAGTCTCGGGACTAGGGATGCCAATGAGCAGTTCTTC.

The chain has TRBV6-5 and TRBJ1-4, with a weak D call TRBD1 (5 bases). The CDR3 is 15 residues long. Germline lookup yields CDR1 MNHEY and CDR2 SVGAGI. V lost 7 bases and J 0 bases, leaving 12 bases between the germline ends. The CDR3 DNA is TGTGCCAGCAAGAAAGACAGTGCAACTAATGAAAAACTGTTTTTT. Translated: CASKKDSATNEKLFF.

J is TRBJ1-1 and V is TRBV19, with D possibly TRBD1 on 6 matching bases. This CDR3 is built from 13 residues. V was pared by 7 bases and J by 1 base, with 10 bases between. Per germline, CDR1 LNHDA and CDR2 SQIVND (reference sequence). The CDR3 bases are TGTGCCAGTAATAGGGGGACGAACACTGAAGCTTTCTTT. Translated: CASNRGTNTEAFF.

The chain couples TRBV29-1 to TRBJ2-1, with D perhaps matching TRBD2 (6 bases). V shed 8 bases and J shed 10 bases, with 15 bases lying between them. CDR1 and CDR2 from the germline V gene are SQVTM and ANQGSEA. The CDR3 is made up of 11 amino acids. The CDR3 DNA reads as TGCAGCACAACTAGCCGAACGGAGCAGTTCTTC. This translates into CSTTSRTEQFF.

In this sample, this clone turned up once. Written as DNA, the CDR3 is TGTGCCAGCAGCCCTCCGGGACTAGCGTCCTACAATGAGCAGTTCTTC. This encodes CASSPPGLASYNEQFF. The rearrangement joins TRBV3-1 (or the pseudogene TRBV3-2) to TRBJ2-1, with 10 bases matching TRBD2. This CDR3 comprises 16 residues. Germline assignment: CDR1 LGHDT and CDR2 YNNKEL (reference sequence). Losses at the gene ends were 4 bases for V and 1 base for J; bases not matched to a gene: 4.

The chain combines TRBV6-5 with TRBJ1-4; D is possibly TRBD1 (6 bases). CDR3 length: 15 residues. The germline V and J ends were trimmed by 6 bases and 1 base, with 12 bases remaining between them. In germline, CDR1 is MNHEY, CDR2 SVGAGI. The CDR3 spells CASRDRGGTNEKLFF. As DNA, the CDR3 is TGTGCCAGCAGGGATCGAGGGGGAACTAATGAAAAACTGTTTTTT.

This chain uses TRBV5-1 with TRBJ2-7; a weak D match, TRBD2 (5 bases). Germline V CDR1 and CDR2: SGHRS, YFSETQ. Deletions cut 5 bases from V and 3 bases from J, with 18 bases between. This CDR3 spans 15 amino acids. The CDR3 DNA sequence: TGCGCCAGCAGAGAAACGGGATTGCCCCACTACGAGCAGTACTTC. Translating it yields CASRETGLPHYEQYF.

This clone was recorded once. This rearrangement joins TRBV2 to TRBJ1-2; D is ambiguous. Trimming shortened V by 6 bases and J by 4 bases, and 18 bases separated the two germline ends. Germline V gene data show CDR1 as SNHLY and CDR2 as FYNNEI. CDR3 length: 15 amino acids. The CDR3 bases are TGTGCCAGCAGAATTCTCAGCCGGGGTGGCTATGGCTACACCTTC. It yields the protein CASRILSRGGYGYTF.

This rearrangement joins TRBV6-5 to TRBJ1-1; D remains unclear. Germline V gene data show CDR1 as MNHEY and CDR2 as SVGAGI. The CDR3 covers 13 residues. V was clipped by 6 bases and J by 6 bases, with 14 bases between them. CDR3 amino acids: CASRDSSWAEAFF. In DNA form, the CDR3 reads TGTGCCAGCAGGGACTCGTCTTGGGCTGAAGCTTTCTTT.

The V and J genes are TRBV12-3 or TRBV12-4 and TRBJ1-6; unclear D gene. This CDR3 region has 13 residues. V lost 4 bases, J lost 7 bases, and 8 bases lay in between. The DNA of the CDR3 is TGTGCCAGCAGTTCTCGCGGGAATTCACCCCTCCACTTT. Encoded protein: CASSSRGNSPLHF.

This clone was seen a single time. The chain joins TRBV20-1 to TRBJ2-7, with D possibly matching TRBD1 (5 bases). CDR1 DFQATT and CDR2 SNEGSKA come from the germline V gene (reference sequence). The V end lost 3 bases, the J end lost 2 bases, and 11 bases lay between the germline ends. This CDR3 contains 13 residues. CDR3 coding DNA: TGCAGTGCTAGTGGTGGGGCTACCTACGAGCAGTACTTC. This encodes CSASGGATYEQYF.

V usage is TRBV3-1 (or the pseudogene TRBV3-2) and J usage is TRBJ2-5, with a possible D match to TRBD2 (7 bases). Germline lookup yields CDR1 LGHDT and CDR2 YNNKEL (reference sequence). V shed 5 bases and J shed 7 bases, with 14 bases lying between them. This CDR3 comprises 13 residues. Written as DNA, the CDR3 is TGTGCCAGCAGCAGGGGGGGGGCAGGGACCCAGTACTTC. This codes for CASSRGGAGTQYF.

The V and J genes are TRBV18 and TRBJ2-7, with 9 bases identical to TRBD1. Germline V gene lookup returns CDR1 KGHSH and CDR2 LQKENI. The V gene end was trimmed by 4 bases and the J gene end by 1 base; junction bases not matched to a gene: 5. CDR3 length equals 15 residues. CDR3 residues: CASSQTGGGSYEQYF. CDR3 DNA: TGTGCCAGCTCACAGACAGGGGGTGGATCCTACGAGCAGTACTTC.

CDR3 residues: CASSLASGSYDEQYF. The CDR3 DNA reads TGTGCCAGCAGCTTGGCTAGCGGGAGTTACGACGAGCAGTACTTC. The rearrangement links TRBV7-2 to TRBJ2-7; 10 bases agree with TRBD2. CDR3 length: 15 residues. Germline V gives CDR1 SGHTA, CDR2 FQGNSA. The V and J ends lost 3 bases and 5 bases, in that order; junction bases with no gene match: 7.

In its sample, this clone was seen once. CDR3 sequence reads: CAFDSLNYGYTF. The CDR3 coding sequence is TGTGCCTTTGACAGTCTTAACTATGGCTACACCTTC. This chain joins TRBV30 and TRBJ1-2; perhaps TRBD1 as D (5 bases). This CDR3 has 12 amino acids. Trimming pared 7 bases from V and 1 base from J, leaving 10 bases between. Germline CDR1 reads GTSNPN; CDR2 reads SVGIG (reference sequence). Filled out from reference TRBV30 and TRBJ1-2, the complete variable domain reads SQTIHQWPATLVQPVGSPLSLECTVEGTSNPNLYWYRQAAGRGLQLLFYSVGIGQISSEVPQNLSASRPQDRQFILSSKKLLLSDSGFYLCAFDSLNYGYTFGSGTRLTVV.